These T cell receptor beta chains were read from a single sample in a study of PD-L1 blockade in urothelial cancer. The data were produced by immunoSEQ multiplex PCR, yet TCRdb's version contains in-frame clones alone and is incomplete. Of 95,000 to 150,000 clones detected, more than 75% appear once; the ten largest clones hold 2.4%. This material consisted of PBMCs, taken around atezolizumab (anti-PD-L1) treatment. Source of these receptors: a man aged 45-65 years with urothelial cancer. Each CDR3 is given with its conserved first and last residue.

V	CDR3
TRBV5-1	CASSLIAGGGADTQYF
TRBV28	CASNVGQSDQPQHF
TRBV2	CASSEGLAGVSEQYF
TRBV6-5	CASSYSLIFKGGGYTF
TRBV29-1	CSVAIQGNTGELFF
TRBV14	CASSQDPRDTQYF
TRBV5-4	CASSLPGQGGTEAFF
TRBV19	CASSNAWTGSYGYTF
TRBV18	CASSGQGRGEQFF
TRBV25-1	CAARGGDPSGANVLTF
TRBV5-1	CASTARTGNTGELFF
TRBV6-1	CASSEKLAHYEQYF
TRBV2	CASRRTYNQPQHF
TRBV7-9	CASSPLGGWNTEAFF
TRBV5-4	CASSLDTGYEQYF